The next 14 T cell receptor beta chains were all read from a single sample in a study of T cell repertoires in cytomegalovirus infection. TCRdb called the reads again in MiXCR, with one record for every CDR3 protein. The sample contains about 240,000 distinct CDR3 sequences, approximately 6.7% of which appear only once. The specimen sequenced was PBMCs. These receptors were collected from a human donor in good health (CMV status not recorded). Some clones in this sample may be carry-over from other donors' samples.

This clonotype was seen ten or more times. The chain carries TRBV6-1 and TRBJ1-2; no clear D gene. Deletions cut 6 bases from V and 4 bases from J, with 18 bases between. This CDR3 contains 15 residues. The germline V gene has CDR1 MNHNS and CDR2 SASEGT. This CDR3 reads CASRSHGRPPYGYTF. CDR3 DNA sequence: TGTGCCAGCAGGAGCCACGGAAGGCCACCCTATGGCTACACCTTC.

This clonotype was observed at least ten times. V is TRBV20-1 and J is TRBJ2-3; no reliable D call. V lost 6 bases, J lost 2 bases, and 9 bases lay in between. This CDR3 has 12 amino acids. Germline CDR1 is DFQATT and CDR2 is SNEGSKA (reference sequence). CDR3 nucleotides: TGCAGTGCGAGACTTGTCACAGATACGCAGTATTTT. Translation gives CSARLVTDTQYF.

This clonotype was observed at least ten times. The V gene is TRBV29-1, the J gene TRBJ2-5; D uncertain. This CDR3 contains 11 residues. With 6 bases removed from V and 4 bases from J, the gap between germline ends came to 9 bases. Germline values: CDR1 SQVTM, CDR2 ANQGSEA. The DNA of the CDR3 is TGCAGCGTCGATGCCCCAGAGACCCAGTACTTC. This sequence encodes CSVDAPETQYF.

Many counts were recorded for this clonotype. The chain uses TRBV5-1 and TRBJ1-6; no firm D call. In germline, CDR1 is SGHRS, CDR2 YFSETQ. CDR3 size: 15 residues. V lost 4 bases and J lost 8, with 16 bases in between. The CDR3 DNA reads TGCGCCAGCAGCCCGACTTCAGCCGTTGATTCACCCCTCCACTTT. Residues: CASSPTSAVDSPLHF.

This clonotype was counted once. The chain employs TRBV19 and TRBJ2-3; TRBD2 aligns across 9 bases. V shed 6 bases and J 3 bases; nucleotides not matched to a gene: 7. The CDR3 is 15 residues long. The V gene's germline CDR1 is LNHDA and CDR2 SQIVND (reference sequence). CDR3 protein: CASSLLAGPTDTQYF. The CDR3, as DNA: TGTGCCAGTAGCCTCCTAGCGGGACCAACAGATACGCAGTATTTT. Based on the CDR3 plus reference TRBV19 and TRBJ2-3, the full variable domain is DGGITQSPKYLFRKEGQNVTLSCEQNLNHDAMYWYRQDPGQGLRLIYYSQIVNDFQKGDIAEGYSVSREKKESFPLTVTSAQKNPTAFYLCASSLLAGPTDTQYFGPGTRLTVL.

This clonotype was seen at least ten times. The rearrangement links TRBV6-2 or TRBV6-3 to TRBJ1-1; 10 bases match TRBD1. The CDR3 is 17 amino acids. Germline V gene data show CDR1 as MNHEY and CDR2 as SVGEGT. After removal of 2 bases from V and 5 bases from J, the junction contained 11 bases not matched to a gene. The CDR3 sequence: CASSYNSGTGEKTEAFF. In DNA form, the CDR3 reads TGTGCCAGCAGTTACAACTCGGGGACAGGGGAAAAAACTGAAGCTTTCTTT.

This chain joins TRBV29-1 and TRBJ2-5, with 8 bases that match TRBD2. Trimming cost V 5 bases and J 2 bases; bases outside gene matches: 10. Germline CDR1 reads SQVTM; CDR2 reads ANQGSEA. The CDR3 runs 15 residues. This CDR3 is CSVRPSGGRQETQYF. The CDR3 coding sequence is TGCAGCGTTCGGCCAAGCGGGGGTAGGCAAGAGACCCAGTACTTC.

The rearrangement links TRBV5-1 to TRBJ2-6, with D possibly TRBD1 on 6 matching bases. The CDR3 is 18 amino acids. Germline V gene sequence: CDR1 SGHRS, CDR2 YFSETQ. The germline V and J ends were trimmed by 3 bases and 0 bases, with 16 bases remaining between them. The CDR3 region is CASSSDLDRRSGANVLTF. CDR3 nucleotides: TGCGCCAGCAGCTCCGACCTCGACAGGCGCTCTGGGGCCAACGTCCTGACTTTC.

Many counts were recorded for this clonotype. This CDR3 reads CASGQVTGGLGQPQHF. The CDR3 coding sequence is TGTGCCAGCGGTCAGGTGACAGGGGGGCTTGGTCAGCCCCAGCATTTT. The V gene is TRBV7-8, the J gene TRBJ1-5, with 9 nucleotides matching TRBD1. Germline V gives CDR1 SGHVS, CDR2 FQNEAQ. This CDR3 is 16 amino acids long. Trimming took 8 bases from V and 6 from J; bases not matched to a gene: 14.

This clonotype occurred many times. Given a much more abundant clone one base away, this may be a read error. This CDR3 is CASSFSNNEQFF. The CDR3 DNA follows: TGTGCCAGCAGCTTCTCCAACAATGAGCAGTTCTTC. The chain employs TRBV5-4 and TRBJ2-1; D gene uncertain. Germline V gene data show CDR1 as SGHNT and CDR2 as YYREEE (reference sequence). This CDR3 contains 12 residues.

Ten or more counts support this clonotype. J is TRBJ1-6 and V is TRBV20-1; D gene unclear. Trimming left V 5 bases short and J 0 bases short, with 26 bases between. Germline CDR1 DFQATT, CDR2 SNEGSKA (reference sequence). CDR3 length equals 20 residues. CDR3 DNA: TGCAGTGCTGGTAATCCCTCACGATCGGCAGGTATCTCCTATAATTCACCCCTCCACTTT. Translated: CSAGNPSRSAGISYNSPLHF.

Comments on this clonotype: This may come from a read error, since a much larger clone is one base off. The V gene is TRBV10-1, the J gene TRBJ2-5; no firm D call. CDR3 size: 13 residues. Germline V CDR1 and CDR2: WNHNN, SYGVQD (reference sequence). Trimming removed 2 bases from V and 7 bases from J, with 11 bases in between. The chain's CDR3 is CASSEAKDGTQYF. The CDR3 DNA reads as TGCGCCAGCAGTGAGGCCAAGGATGGGACCCAGTACTTC.

This clonotype appeared many times. The genes are TRBV6-2 or TRBV6-3 and TRBJ2-1; 8 nucleotides align to TRBD2. The germline V gene has CDR1 MNHEY and CDR2 SVGEGT. This CDR3 has 15 amino acids. V shed 4 bases and J 2 bases; nucleotides not matched to a gene: 4. The chain's CDR3 is CASSSIAGTYNEQFF. The CDR3 DNA sequence: TGTGCCAGCAGTTCCATAGCGGGGACCTACAATGAGCAGTTCTTC.

This clonotype has just a few counts. The chain uses TRBV5-1 and TRBJ1-2, with 10 bases identical to TRBD1. The CDR3 totals 16 residues. Germline V gene data show CDR1 as SGHRS and CDR2 as YFSETQ. After removal of 4 bases from V and 4 bases from J, the junction contained 10 bases not matched to a gene. In DNA form, the CDR3 reads TGCGCCAGCAGCAAGACAGGGGGCATCGCTCTCTATGGCTACACCTTC. Its translation: CASSKTGGIALYGYTF.